This T cell receptor beta chain was identified in a study of T cells in Graves' hyperthyroidism and ophthalmopathy. Stable disease denoted Graves' hyperthyroidism without ophthalmopathy progression within 18 months. Diagnosis relied on clinical symptoms, serum thyroxine and TRAb, thyroid ultrasound and orbital computed tomography. The trim removed 8 bases at V and 4 bases at J, leaving 4 bases unmatched. The CDR3 covers 12 residues. The germline V gene has CDR1 SGHAT and CDR2 FQNNGV. Regions amplified from RNA transcripts were the TCR beta CDR3 regions. HTBI primers were used for first-round RT-PCR of the TCR CDR3. TCRdb used MiXCR to reprocess the multiplex PCR reads, holding one entry per CDR3 protein. The sample has some 92,000 distinct CDR3 sequences, approximately 39% seen once; the top ten hold about 9.4%. Ten or more counts support this clonotype. Its antigen is unknown. Overall study results and limits: Most thyroid clonotypes expanded above 0.001 were also detected in blood. Ophthalmopathy got predicted by the model a median roughly 6.4 months before its onset.

The sequencing input was peripheral blood or thyroid tissue (not recorded which). This TCR came from a woman in her thirties with Graves' hyperthyroidism. The chain uses TRBV11-2 and TRBJ1-2; 7 bases agree with TRBD1. The CDR3 protein is CASEGAFYGYTF. CDR3 DNA sequence: TGTGCCAGCGAGGGGGCGTTCTATGGCTACACCTTC.